Listed here are 17 T cell receptor beta chains from one sample, sequenced in a study of blood T cell repertoires in COVID-19 (dated by TCRdb to the early 2020s). The library was prepared using the immunoSEQ multiplex PCR assay. TCRdb limited this immuneACCESS table to in-frame rearrangements with V and J called. A share of clones is missing; checked studies link under half to unresolved V genes, and the rest is unexplained. In all, the sample holds under 200,000 clones, and 84% of those were seen once. The ten top clones hold 11% to 15% of the sample. Sequencing input: peripheral blood. The receptors stem from a man aged 18-30 years with active or convalescent COVID-19.

This clone was detected once. The gene calls are TRBV7-2 and TRBJ2-5; D is uncertain. CDR1 is SGHTA, CDR2 FQGNSA, per germline. The ends were cut back, 2 bases at V and 5 bases at J, with 12 bases in the middle. The CDR3 contains 14 residues. The chain's CDR3 is CASSLPPQAETQYF. DNA for the CDR3: TGTGCCAGCAGCTTACCCCCCCAGGCGGAGACCCAGTACTTC.

The genes are TRBV7-2 and TRBJ2-2, with D possibly TRBD2 on 5 matching bases. This CDR3 is built from 14 residues. The germline V and J ends were trimmed by 3 bases and 8 bases, with 13 bases remaining between them. Per germline, CDR1 SGHTA and CDR2 FQGNSA. The CDR3 DNA reads TGTGCCAGCAGCTTGGGCGGGCCGACGGGGGAGCTGTTTTTT. Protein sequence: CASSLGGPTGELFF.

The V and J genes are TRBV5-4 and TRBJ1-6; D is perhaps TRBD1 (5 bases). The germline gives CDR1 SGHNT, CDR2 YYREEE (reference sequence). Trimming stripped 3 bases from V and 10 bases from J, with 20 bases between. This CDR3 is 16 amino acids long. The CDR3 loop is CASSSSGDRFSSPLHF. The CDR3 DNA reads as TGTGCCAGCAGCTCATCGGGGGACCGGTTTTCGTCACCCCTCCACTTT. Based on the CDR3 plus reference TRBV5-4 and TRBJ1-6, the full variable domain is ETGVTQSPTHLIKTRGQQVTLRCSSQSGHNTVSWYQQALGQGPQFIFQYYREEENGRGNFPPRFSGLQFPNYSSELNVNALELDDSALYLCASSSSGDRFSSPLHFGNGTRLTVT.

The chain is built from TRBV18 and TRBJ2-3, with TRBD1 matching 8 bases. The germline V gene has CDR1 KGHSH and CDR2 LQKENI. This CDR3 has 17 amino acids. Losses at the gene ends were 2 bases for V and 2 bases for J; bases not matched to a gene: 9. CDR3: CASSPYWTGLVTDTQYF. CDR3 nucleotides: TGTGCCAGCTCACCATATTGGACAGGGTTGGTCACAGATACGCAGTATTTT.

V and J are TRBV29-1 and TRBJ2-1; TRBD1 might be the D (5 bases). The CDR3 has 10 amino acids. The V gene's germline CDR1 is SQVTM and CDR2 ANQGSEA. The germline V and J ends were trimmed by 3 bases and 13 bases, with 10 bases remaining between them. The CDR3 region has the DNA TGCAGCGTTGAGTGGCAGGGCCAGTTCTTC. Protein sequence: CSVEWQGQFF.

This clone was detected a few times. The rearrangement links TRBV6-5 to TRBJ2-7, with 11 bases lining up with TRBD2. Germline CDR1 and CDR2: MNHEY and SVGAGI. The CDR3 totals 15 residues. V was clipped by 5 bases and J by 0 bases; unmatched bases: 3. The CDR3 DNA is TGTGCCAGCAGTCCTAGCGGGGGGACCTCCTACGAGCAGTACTTC. It translates to CASSPSGGTSYEQYF.

This clone has ten or more counts. The chain uses TRBV7-6 and TRBJ2-1; TRBD2 matches 11 bases. After removal of 5 bases from V and 9 bases from J, the junction contained 15 bases not matched to a gene. The CDR3 covers 17 residues. Germline values: CDR1 SGHVS, CDR2 FNYEAQ. The CDR3 sequence: CASSRSLAGVFQGEQFF. Written as DNA, the CDR3 is TGTGCCAGCAGCAGATCACTAGCGGGAGTTTTCCAGGGTGAGCAGTTCTTC.

The rearrangement joins TRBV12-5 to TRBJ2-3; tentatively, D is TRBD1 (6 bases). In germline, CDR1 is LGHNT, CDR2 FRNRAP. V gave up 1 base and J gave up 4 bases, with 12 bases separating them. The CDR3 contains 15 residues. The CDR3 DNA follows: TGTGCTAGTGGTTTGGGAGGGGGTGGCGCAGATACGCAGTATTTT. Translating it yields CASGLGGGGADTQYF.

This clone has only a few counts. The J gene is TRBJ2-3, the V gene TRBV6-5; maybe TRBD2 (7 bases). The CDR3 contains 15 residues. Germline V lookup: CDR1 MNHEY, CDR2 SVGAGI. V was clipped by 10 bases and J by 2 bases, with 19 bases between them. The CDR3 is CATGGPSGDTDTQYF. The CDR3 DNA follows: TGTGCCACCGGGGGGCCTAGCGGAGACACAGATACGCAGTATTTT.

The chain carries TRBV7-6 and TRBJ2-1; TRBD2 is a possible D gene (5 bases). The CDR3 has 16 amino acids. Germline values: CDR1 SGHVS, CDR2 FNYEAQ. The V end lost 1 base, the J end lost 3 bases, and 13 bases lay between the germline ends. The CDR3 nucleotides read TGTGCCAGCAGCTTAGTGGTGCCGGAGGTCTACAATGAGCAGTTCTTC. Amino acid sequence: CASSLVVPEVYNEQFF.

The chain recombines TRBV28 with TRBJ2-6; weak D call: TRBD1 (6 bases). Trimming stripped 4 bases from V and 2 bases from J, with 15 bases between. CDR1 is MDHEN, CDR2 SYDVKM, per germline. There are 17 residues in the CDR3. CDR3 nucleotides: TGTGCCAGCAGTTCGCCGAGACAGGTGGCTGGGGCCAACGTCCTGACTTTC. Translated: CASSSPRQVAGANVLTF.

CDR3 DNA: TGTGCCAGCCGCGACGACACCACTAGCACAGATACGCAGTATTTT. Its translation is CASRDDTTSTDTQYF. The chain combines TRBV27 with TRBJ2-3; no reliable D call. CDR1 and CDR2 (germline): MNHEY, SMNVEV (reference sequence). CDR3 length: 15 residues. V was shortened by 8 bases and J by 0 bases, with 15 bases between the two germline ends.

The chain joins TRBV19 to TRBJ1-1; no clear D gene. Trimming shortened V by 1 base and J by 2 bases, and 11 bases separated the two germline ends. The germline V gene encodes CDR1 LNHDA and CDR2 SQIVND (reference sequence). The CDR3 runs to 15 residues. The CDR3: CASSIGGVANTEAFF. The CDR3 region has the DNA TGTGCCAGTAGTATAGGAGGTGTCGCAAACACTGAAGCTTTCTTT.

This chain links TRBV29-1 with TRBJ1-5; perhaps TRBD1 as D (6 bases). This CDR3 comprises 13 residues. The germline gives CDR1 SQVTM, CDR2 ANQGSEA. Deletions cut 4 bases from V and 0 bases from J, with 7 bases between. CDR3 loop: CSVGTDSNQPQHF. DNA for the CDR3: TGCAGCGTTGGGACAGATAGCAATCAGCCCCAGCATTTT.

The chain joins TRBV6-5 to TRBJ2-1; 9 bases match TRBD2. Germline CDR1 is MNHEY and CDR2 is SVGAGI. V was pared by 6 bases and J by 5 bases, with 8 bases of the junction left unmatched. This CDR3 has 15 amino acids. The CDR3 DNA is TGTGCCAGCAGCCCGGGACTAGCTATCGACAATGAGCAGTTCTTC. Translated: CASSPGLAIDNEQFF.

The genes are TRBV13 and TRBJ2-5, with D tentatively TRBD2 (6 bases). With 2 bases removed from V and 0 bases from J, the gap between germline ends came to 10 bases. The germline CDR1 and CDR2 sequences are PRHDT and FYEKMQ (reference sequence). CDR3 length equals 15 residues. The CDR3 reads CASSLLGEDQETQYF. DNA for the CDR3: TGTGCCAGCAGCTTATTGGGGGAGGACCAAGAGACCCAGTACTTC.

The J gene is TRBJ1-5, the V gene TRBV27, with TRBD1 matching over 9 bases. The ends lost 5 bases at V and 6 bases at J; junction bases unmatched: 14. This CDR3 is built from 17 residues. The germline V gene has CDR1 MNHEY and CDR2 SMNVEV (reference sequence). This chain's CDR3 is CASSPYPGTGQGQPQHF. DNA of the CDR3: TGTGCCAGCAGTCCCTATCCCGGGACAGGGCAGGGTCAGCCCCAGCATTTT.